This T cell receptor beta chain was recovered during a study of lymphopenia after photon versus proton radiotherapy. This clone was recorded once. Its antigen is undetermined. Study-level results: Photon-treated patients lost naive T cells and TCR diversity; proton-treated stayed stable. In patients who died, overall survival fell as post-nadir TCR diversity dropped more. Oligoclonal CD8+ Temra expansion after nadir drove photon patients' diversity drop. Authors raise, but do not show, better survival with proton therapy.

The CDR3 has 17 residues. V was clipped by 3 bases and J by 0 bases; unmatched bases: 5. CDR1 and CDR2 from the germline V gene are SQVTM and ANQGSEA. The repertoire was sequenced with immunoSEQ multiplex PCR; TCRdb's copy has only in-frame clones and lacks some. The sample has roughly 35,000 clones; about 84% are singletons. The receptor's source is a man over 45 with gastric cancer. Here the sequenced sample was peripheral blood, taken from a patient treated with photon-based radiotherapy. J is TRBJ2-3 and V is TRBV29-1; 14 positions match TRBD2. Written as DNA, the CDR3 is TGCAGCGTTGACGGGACTAGCGGGAGAACTAGCACAGATACGCAGTATTTT. The encoded protein is CSVDGTSGRTSTDTQYF.